The present T cell receptor (beta chain) was sequenced within a study of early T cells in non-severe SARS-CoV-2 infection. This clonotype was found a few times. Each CDR3 protein gets one entry after TCRdb re-called the 5' RACE reads with MiXCR. Found here are about 22,000 distinct CDR3 sequences, 4.7% of them singletons; the top ten hold approximately 15%. This CDR3 contains 16 residues. Trimming removed 7 bases from V and 3 bases from J, with 18 bases in between. Sequenced: whole blood. This receptor was identified in an adult who was a healthcare worker with PCR-confirmed SARS-CoV-2 infection or an uninfected control (not recorded which). This chain uses TRBV12-3 or TRBV12-4 with TRBJ2-2, with a tentative D call TRBD2 (5 bases). The CDR3: CASTPGRGWDTGELFF. CDR3 in DNA: TGTGCCAGCACCCCGGGCCGGGGATGGGACACCGGGGAGCTGTTTTTT.